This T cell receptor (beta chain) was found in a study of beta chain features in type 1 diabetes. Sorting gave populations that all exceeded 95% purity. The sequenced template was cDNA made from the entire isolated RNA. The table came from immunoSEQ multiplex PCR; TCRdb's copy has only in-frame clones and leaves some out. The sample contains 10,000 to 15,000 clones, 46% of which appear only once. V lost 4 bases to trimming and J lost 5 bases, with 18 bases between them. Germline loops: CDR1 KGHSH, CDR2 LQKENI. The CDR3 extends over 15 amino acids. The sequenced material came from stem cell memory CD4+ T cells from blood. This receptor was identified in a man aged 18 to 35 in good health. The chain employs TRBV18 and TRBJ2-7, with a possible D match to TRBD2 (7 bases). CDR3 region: CASSRQGRGADEQYF. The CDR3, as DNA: TGTGCCAGCTCACGGCAGGGTCGGGGGGCGGACGAGCAGTACTTC. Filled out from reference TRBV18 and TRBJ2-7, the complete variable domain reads NAGVMQNPRHLVRRRGQEARLRCSPMKGHSHVYWYRQLPEEGLKFMVYLQKENIIDESGMPKERFSAEFPKEGPSILRIQQVVRGDSAAYFCASSRQGRGADEQYFGPGTRLTVT.